The 9 T cell receptor beta chains below all came from one sample that was sequenced in a study of T cells in Graves' hyperthyroidism and ophthalmopathy. It was RNA transcripts that yielded the amplified TCR beta CDR3 regions. HTBI primers drove first-round RT-PCR of the TCR CDR3. TCRdb independently ran MiXCR on the multiplex PCR reads; one entry per CDR3 protein. Of about 210,000 distinct CDR3 sequences in the sample, over 15% were seen once. The material sequenced was blood. Source of these receptors: a man aged 50-59 years with Graves' hyperthyroidism.

This clonotype has only a few counts. The V call is TRBV7-6, the J call TRBJ2-1; perhaps TRBD2 as D (6 bases). Germline V gene sequence: CDR1 SGHVS, CDR2 FNYEAQ. The V gene lost 4 bases and the J gene lost 8 bases, with 9 bases spanning the gap. CDR3 length: 12 residues. The CDR3 DNA reads TGTGCCAGCAGCTCATGGGGGGATGAGCAGTTCTTC. The encoded protein is CASSSWGDEQFF.

This clonotype was detected ten times or more. The gene calls are TRBV6-2 or TRBV6-3 and TRBJ1-5, with D hard to call. In germline, CDR1 is MNHEY, CDR2 SVGEGT. V was clipped by 0 bases and J by 4 bases, with 13 bases between them. The CDR3 has 16 amino acids. CDR3 sequence (DNA): TGTGCCAGCAGTTACTCGCTAGGAATACGGAATCAGCCCCAGCATTTT. Encoded protein: CASSYSLGIRNQPQHF.

This clonotype appeared many times. The chain couples TRBV28 to TRBJ1-1, with D tentatively TRBD1 (5 bases). The germline CDR1 and CDR2 sequences are MDHEN and SYDVKM. Deletions cut 5 bases from V and 3 bases from J, with 16 bases between. The CDR3 is 15 amino acids. The CDR3 spells CASSPSRQHYTEAFF. CDR3 bases: TGTGCCAGCAGTCCCTCGAGACAGCATTACACTGAAGCTTTCTTT.

This clonotype appeared many times. This sequence joins TRBV7-3 and TRBJ2-3, with a tentative D call TRBD2 (6 bases). V lost 5 bases to trimming and J lost 5 bases, with 20 bases between them. CDR1 is SGHTA, CDR2 FQGTGA, per germline. The CDR3 is 16 amino acids. The CDR3 DNA reads as TGTGCCAGCAGCGGACCTCTAGGGCGGGGTCAAGATACGCAGTATTTT. Amino acids: CASSGPLGRGQDTQYF.

This clonotype was seen ten or more times. The CDR3 DNA reads as TGTGCCAGCAGCGCCGGGACGTACTCCTACGAGCAGTACTTC. Protein sequence: CASSAGTYSYEQYF. The chain is built from TRBV7-9 and TRBJ2-7, with D perhaps assigned TRBD1 or TRBD2 (5 bases each). V dropped 5 bases and J dropped 0 bases, with 11 bases sitting between them. Germline CDR1 and CDR2: SEHNR and FQNEAQ (reference sequence). The CDR3 is 14 amino acids. Complete variable domain (other parts from reference TRBV7-9 and TRBJ2-7): DTGVSQNPRHKITKRGQNVTFRCDPISEHNRLYWYRQTLGQGPEFLTYFQNEAQLEKSRLLSDRFSAERPKGSFSTLEIQRTEQGDSAMYLCASSAGTYSYEQYFGPGTRLTVT.

The table lists this clonotype with a few counts. The chain employs TRBV7-3 and TRBJ1-5, with unresolved D. This CDR3 region has 13 residues. CDR1 is SGHTA and CDR2 is FQGTGA in the germline V gene. V dropped 1 base and J dropped 7 bases, with 8 bases sitting between them. The CDR3 is CASSLNSGQPQHF. For the CDR3, the DNA is TGTGCCAGCAGCTTAAATAGTGGGCAGCCCCAGCATTTT.

This clonotype was counted ten times or more. The V and J genes are TRBV3-1 and TRBJ2-1, with D uncertain. This CDR3 spans 12 amino acids. V was cut by 5 bases and J by 8 bases, with 10 bases left in between. Germline V gives CDR1 LGHDT, CDR2 YNNKEL (reference sequence). CDR3 residues: CASSGRLYEQFF. CDR3 coding DNA: TGTGCCAGCAGCGGAAGGTTGTATGAGCAGTTCTTC.

This clonotype was observed many times. The chain links TRBV14 to TRBJ2-7; D is uncertain. The CDR3 runs to 15 residues. V dropped 0 bases and J dropped 5 bases, with 14 bases sitting between them. The germline CDR1 and CDR2 sequences are SGHDN and FVKESK. This CDR3 reads CASSQDESPWDEQYF. The DNA for the CDR3 is TGTGCCAGCAGCCAAGATGAGTCTCCGTGGGACGAGCAGTACTTC.

This clonotype was counted only a few times. The chain uses TRBV19 and TRBJ2-3, with 8 bases lining up with TRBD1. The CDR3 is made up of 15 amino acids. After removal of 5 bases from V and 6 bases from J, the junction contained 10 bases not matched to a gene. Looked up from germline, CDR1 is LNHDA and CDR2 is SQIVND (reference sequence). The CDR3, as DNA: TGTGCCAGTAGTCCCCGAAACCAGGGGGCGGATACGCAGTATTTT. It is translated as CASSPRNQGADTQYF. Drawing the rest from reference TRBV19 and TRBJ2-3, the complete variable domain is DGGITQSPKYLFRKEGQNVTLSCEQNLNHDAMYWYRQDPGQGLRLIYYSQIVNDFQKGDIAEGYSVSREKKESFPLTVTSAQKNPTAFYLCASSPRNQGADTQYFGPGTRLTVL.